The 32 T cell receptor beta chains below come from one sample, sequenced in a study of cytomegalovirus exposure and HLA in healthy donors. The PCR ran on 60 Vbeta and 13 Jbeta primers. The protocol was immunoSEQ multiplex PCR, while the TCRdb copy is restricted to in-frame clones and leaves out a portion. The table shows about 180,000 clones, with more than 60% occurring only once. Sequencing was done on a sample of PBMCs. Receptors were obtained from a woman aged 55-70 years in good health and CMV-seropositive.

The chain has TRBV23-1 and TRBJ2-3, with 9 bases matching TRBD1. TRBV23-1 is sorted into the ORF group, with uncertain function. The CDR3 is 15 residues long. The V and J ends lost 3 bases and 10 bases, in that order; junction bases with no gene match: 11. DNA for the CDR3: TGCGCCAGCAGTCACGGGGGACAGGGTGTGATGGCGCAGTATTTT. Protein sequence: CASSHGGQGVMAQYF.

In the case of this clone: Germline and junction disagree at one end, which may indicate a read error. V gene TRBV2 combines with J gene TRBJ2-2; perhaps TRBD1 as D (6 bases). This CDR3 comprises 15 residues. The germline CDR1 and CDR2 sequences are SNHLY and FYNNEI. CDR3 in DNA: TGTGCCAGCAGTGAGGCGCGGACAGCCACCGGAGAGCTGTTTTTT. This gives the protein CASSEARTATGELFF.

This clone was counted between two and nine times. This chain connects TRBV6-5 to TRBJ2-4, with 7 bases identical to TRBD1. The CDR3 consists of 13 residues. In germline, CDR1 is MNHEY, CDR2 SVGAGI. J lost 6 bases, V lost 4 bases, and 3 bases had no gene match. In DNA, the CDR3 is TGTGCCAGCAGTTTCAACAGGGGAAACATTCAGTACTTC. Amino acids: CASSFNRGNIQYF.

About this clone itself: At one of its ends the junction is not consistent with the germline gene, which may arise from a read error. The chain has TRBV7-7 and TRBJ2-5; 10 positions agree with TRBD2. The CDR3 covers 15 residues. Germline CDR1 is SSHAT and CDR2 is FNYEAQ (reference sequence). In nucleotides, the CDR3 is TGTGCTAGCAGCTTTACTAGCGGGACCGAAGAGACCCAGTACTTC. This translates into CASSFTSGTEETQYF. Drawing the rest from reference TRBV7-7 and TRBJ2-5, the complete variable domain is GAGVSQSPRYKVTKRGQDVTLRCDPISSHATLYWYQQALGQGPEFLTYFNYEAQPDKSGLPSDRFSAERPEGSISTLTIQRTEQRDSAMYRCASSFTSGTEETQYFGPGTRLLVL.

The rearrangement links TRBV5-1 to TRBJ1-6, with TRBD1 matching 9 bases. CDR3 length: 17 residues. The J segment lost 8 bases and the V segment lost 0 bases, leaving 9 bases of the junction unmatched. Per germline, CDR1 SGHRS and CDR2 YFSETQ. For the CDR3, the DNA is TGCGCCAGCAGCTTGGAAGGGGTCCGGACAGGGGATTCACCCCTCCACTTT. This translates into CASSLEGVRTGDSPLHF. The whole variable domain, remainder taken from reference TRBV5-1 and TRBJ1-6, is KAGVTQTPRYLIKTRGQQVTLSCSPISGHRSVSWYQQTPGQGLQFLFEYFSETQRNKGNFPGRFSGRQFSNSRSEMNVSTLELGDSALYLCASSLEGVRTGDSPLHFGNGTRLTVT.

V gene TRBV7-2 combines with J gene TRBJ2-1; 9 positions match TRBD2. V lost 5 bases to trimming and J lost 3 bases; unmatched junction nucleotides: 14. From germline, CDR1 is SGHTA and CDR2 FQGNSA. This CDR3 is 18 amino acids long. CDR3 sequence reads: CASSTRRRLAEVYNEQFF. DNA for the CDR3: TGTGCCAGCAGCACCCGACGCCGACTAGCGGAAGTCTACAATGAGCAGTTCTTC.

The rearrangement uses TRBV6-6 and TRBJ2-7; D is possibly TRBD1 (6 bases). Trimming removed 7 bases at V and 3 bases at J, with 13 bases between. The CDR3 extends over 13 amino acids. The germline gives CDR1 MNHNY, CDR2 SVGAGI (reference sequence). The chain's CDR3 is CASTPQDSYEQYF. The DNA for the CDR3 is TGTGCCAGCACACCCCAGGACAGCTACGAGCAGTACTTC.

The V gene is TRBV6-6, the J gene TRBJ1-5; maybe TRBD1 (5 bases). Germline assignment: CDR1 MNHNY and CDR2 SVGAGI (reference sequence). The ends were cut back, 2 bases at V and 0 bases at J, with 11 bases in the middle. The CDR3 is 16 amino acids. CDR3 coding DNA: TGTGCCAGCAGTTACCGCCCAGGGTATAGCAATCAGCCCCAGCATTTT. This sequence encodes CASSYRPGYSNQPQHF.

The rearrangement joins TRBV7-9 to TRBJ2-5, with 7 bases aligning to TRBD1. This CDR3 region has 14 residues. Germline CDR1 SEHNR, CDR2 FQNEAQ (reference sequence). J gave up 5 bases and V 5 bases, and 8 bases lay outside the gene matches. The CDR3 nucleotides read TGTGCCAGCAGCATTAGAGGGGGCTGGGAGACCCAGTACTTC. This translates into CASSIRGGWETQYF.

The J gene is TRBJ1-2, the V gene TRBV6-5; the match to TRBD1 covers 9 bases. From germline, CDR1 is MNHEY and CDR2 SVGAGI. The CDR3 runs to 14 residues. V was clipped by 4 bases and J by 8 bases; unmatched bases: 8. CDR3 nucleotides: TGTGCCAGCAGTTCCCCCGGGACAGGGAAGGGCTACACCTTC. Translating it yields CASSSPGTGKGYTF.

The chain uses TRBV5-1 and TRBJ2-7, with D possibly TRBD1 on 5 matching bases. The CDR3 spans 14 residues. The ends were cut back, 0 bases at V and 2 bases at J, with 9 bases in the middle. Germline CDR1 reads SGHRS; CDR2 reads YFSETQ. For the CDR3, the DNA is TGCGCCAGCAGCTTGGTGGGGCCCCCCTACGAGCAGTACTTC. Translating gives CASSLVGPPYEQYF.

The chain employs TRBV10-3 and TRBJ2-3; D is uncertain. Germline values: CDR1 ENHRY, CDR2 SYGVKD. This CDR3 has 11 amino acids. V was clipped by 7 bases and J by 1 base, with 3 bases between them. The CDR3 DNA follows: TGTGCCATCACGGGCACAGATACGCAGTATTTT. It encodes CAITGTDTQYF.

This chain connects TRBV29-1 to TRBJ1-1, with 11 bases lining up with TRBD1. Germline V gene lookup returns CDR1 SQVTM and CDR2 ANQGSEA. The CDR3 is 14 residues long. The CDR3 spells CGGTGGNGGTEAFF. The CDR3 coding sequence is TGCGGCGGGACAGGGGGTAACGGAGGCACTGAAGCTTTCTTT.

For this clone: This sample includes further DNA sequences coding for the same CDR3. CDR3 residues: CASSQVSRQGAYEQYF. In DNA, the CDR3 is TGCGCCAGCAGCCAAGTTTCAAGACAGGGGGCCTACGAGCAGTACTTC. The rearrangement links TRBV4-1 to TRBJ2-7; 9 nucleotides match TRBD1. V shed 1 base, J shed 2 bases, and the junction held 6 bases outside the gene matches. CDR1 and CDR2 (germline): MGHRA, YSYEKL. This CDR3 region has 16 residues.

The chain recombines TRBV29-1 with TRBJ2-7; perhaps TRBD2 as D (6 bases). Trimming left V 4 bases short and J 4 bases short, with 20 bases between. The CDR3 extends over 15 amino acids. Germline V gene sequence: CDR1 SQVTM, CDR2 ANQGSEA. The CDR3: CSVVPGVFGHYEQYF. As DNA, the CDR3 is TGCAGCGTTGTTCCGGGAGTTTTCGGCCATTACGAGCAGTACTTC.

The rearrangement links TRBV6-1 to TRBJ2-7; D may be TRBD1 (5 bases). The V and J ends lost 4 bases and 1 base respectively, with 14 bases between them. The CDR3 runs to 15 residues. From germline, CDR1 is MNHNS and CDR2 SASEGT. CDR3 sequence reads: CASSVAGIKSYEQYF. The DNA for the CDR3 is TGTGCCAGCAGTGTCGCAGGGATTAAATCCTACGAGCAGTACTTC.

The genes are TRBV5-1 and TRBJ2-2; TRBD1 is a possible D gene (6 bases). V was pared by 6 bases and J by 3 bases, with 18 bases between. Germline V gene data show CDR1 as SGHRS and CDR2 as YFSETQ. This CDR3 has 16 residues. The CDR3 spells CASTRRQDWDTGELFF. The CDR3 DNA reads as TGCGCCAGCACCCGTCGACAGGACTGGGACACCGGGGAGCTGTTTTTT.

V is TRBV6-1 and J is TRBJ1-6, with 8 bases that match TRBD1. The CDR3 is made up of 14 amino acids. The V gene's germline CDR1 is MNHNS and CDR2 SASEGT. V was pared by 6 bases and J by 9 bases, with 7 bases of the junction left unmatched. This CDR3 reads CASSPRGRGSPLHF. The CDR3 DNA sequence: TGTGCCAGCAGCCCCAGGGGGCGAGGTTCACCCCTCCACTTT.

This clone came up a few times. V usage is TRBV18 and J usage is TRBJ2-5; TRBD2 matches at 10 bases. J lost 6 bases, V lost 4 bases, and 11 bases had no gene match. This CDR3 region has 16 residues. CDR1 is KGHSH, CDR2 LQKENI, per germline. The chain's CDR3 is CASSLAFSGRVKTQYF. The CDR3 DNA reads TGTGCCAGCTCACTGGCCTTCAGCGGGAGGGTAAAGACCCAGTACTTC.

This clone was seen a handful of times. The chain uses TRBV30 and TRBJ1-3; TRBD1 might be the D (6 bases). The V end lost 5 bases, the J end lost 2 bases, and 10 bases lay between the germline ends. The V gene's germline CDR1 is GTSNPN and CDR2 SVGIG (reference sequence). This CDR3 is built from 13 residues. The CDR3 sequence: CAWVRGTGNTIYF. The CDR3 DNA reads as TGTGCCTGGGTCAGGGGCACTGGAAACACCATATATTTT. The full variable domain, with the rest looked up from reference TRBV30 and TRBJ1-3, is SQTIHQWPATLVQPVGSPLSLECTVEGTSNPNLYWYRQAAGRGLQLLFYSVGIGQISSEVPQNLSASRPQDRQFILSSKKLLLSDSGFYLCAWVRGTGNTIYFGEGSWLTVV.

This clone turned up a few times. V usage is TRBV28 and J usage is TRBJ1-2; possible D gene TRBD1, 6 bases. Germline V lookup: CDR1 MDHEN, CDR2 SYDVKM. The CDR3 is made up of 13 amino acids. Deletions cut 4 bases from V and 8 bases from J, with 14 bases between. DNA of the CDR3: TGTGCCAGCAGTTACAGGGCCTCCGGGGGCTACACCTTC. Protein: CASSYRASGGYTF.

In its sample, this clone was seen once. This chain links TRBV5-6 with TRBJ1-5, with D possibly TRBD1 on 5 matching bases. CDR1 and CDR2 from the germline V gene are SGHDT and YYEEEE. The CDR3 covers 14 residues. V shed 3 bases and J shed 7 bases, with 14 bases lying between them. CDR3 DNA sequence: TGTGCCAGCAGCTCATGGGGGGAGGGCCAGCCCCAGCATTTT. Translating gives CASSSWGEGQPQHF.

This clone occurred a few times. The J gene is TRBJ2-7, the V gene TRBV7-8; 9 bases agree with TRBD1. The germline CDR1 and CDR2 sequences are SGHVS and FQNEAQ. V dropped 4 bases and J dropped 5; count of bases not matched to a gene: 9. The CDR3 has 15 amino acids. The CDR3 is CASSSPGQGFHEQYF. The CDR3 coding sequence is TGTGCCAGCAGCTCACCGGGACAGGGCTTCCACGAGCAGTACTTC.

The J gene is TRBJ2-1, the V gene TRBV5-8; TRBD1 is a possible D gene (6 bases). This CDR3 comprises 16 residues. Germline CDR1 SGHTS, CDR2 YDEGEE. The V end was cut by 4 bases, the J end by 7 bases, with 21 bases between. As DNA, the CDR3 is TGTGCCAGCAGCCCTAGAATACGTCCGAGGGGGAATGAGCAGTTCTTC. Amino acids: CASSPRIRPRGNEQFF.

The chain is built from TRBV2 and TRBJ1-1; 7 nucleotides agree with TRBD1. CDR1 and CDR2 from the germline V gene are SNHLY and FYNNEI. Trimming removed 8 bases from V and 5 bases from J; junction bases left unmatched: 14. CDR3 length: 15 residues. The CDR3, as DNA: TGTGCCAGCGCGGAGGAGGGGGCCTTGTGGACTGAAGCTTTCTTT. This sequence encodes CASAEEGALWTEAFF.

The V and J genes are TRBV5-1 and TRBJ2-5; D is possibly TRBD1 (6 bases). Germline CDR1 is SGHRS and CDR2 is YFSETQ. The CDR3 extends over 14 amino acids. The V end lost 0 bases, the J end lost 4 bases, and 10 bases lay between the germline ends. CDR3 in DNA: TGCGCCAGCAGCTTGGGAGTGGGGGCAGAGACCCAGTACTTC. Translating it yields CASSLGVGAETQYF.

The gene calls are TRBV29-1 and TRBJ2-5; 8 bases line up with TRBD2. The CDR3 has 13 amino acids. Trimming at V came to 4 bases and at J to 4 bases, leaving 5 bases not matched to a gene. CDR1 is SQVTM and CDR2 is ANQGSEA in the germline V gene. The CDR3 loop is CSVALAVTETQYF. The CDR3 DNA sequence: TGCAGCGTTGCACTAGCGGTCACAGAGACCCAGTACTTC.

The chain combines TRBV5-6 with TRBJ1-6; TRBD1 matches 8 bases. This CDR3 is 17 amino acids long. Germline V gene sequence: CDR1 SGHDT, CDR2 YYEEEE. Trimming at V came to 4 bases and at J to 5 bases, leaving 11 bases not matched to a gene. CDR3 amino acids: CASSQSTGEGHNSPLHF. CDR3 nucleotides: TGTGCCAGCAGCCAATCGACAGGGGAAGGCCATAATTCACCCCTCCACTTT.

This chain connects TRBV9 to TRBJ1-2; D is unresolved. This CDR3 spans 12 amino acids. Trimming took 2 bases from V and 4 from J, leaving 6 bases between them. Germline loops: CDR1 SGDLS, CDR2 YYNGEE. In nucleotides, the CDR3 is TGTGCCAGCAGCGTTTGGGCCTATGGCTACACCTTC. It specifies CASSVWAYGYTF.

The V gene is TRBV6-4, the J gene TRBJ2-7; 11 nucleotides match TRBD1. V gave up 5 bases and J gave up 2 bases; unmatched junction bases: 11. The CDR3 has 17 amino acids. Germline lookup yields CDR1 MRHNA and CDR2 SNTAGT. CDR3 nucleotides: TGTGCCAGCAGTCCTCCTCCCGGGGGACAGGGGGCCTACGAGCAGTACTTC. The encoded protein is CASSPPPGGQGAYEQYF.

The chain is built from TRBV28 and TRBJ2-3, with 7 bases matching TRBD1. V shed 7 bases, J shed 9 bases, and the junction held 16 bases outside the gene matches. This CDR3 comprises 15 residues. The germline CDR1 and CDR2 sequences are MDHEN and SYDVKM. CDR3 nucleotide sequence: TGTGCCAGCACCGCCCCTACAGGGGCGAGTAGCACGCAGTATTTT. Its protein product is CASTAPTGASSTQYF.

This clone has just a few counts. The chain links TRBV2 to TRBJ2-7, with TRBD2 matching 10 bases. Germline values: CDR1 SNHLY, CDR2 FYNNEI. The junction had 14 bases not matched to a gene; V was cut back by 6 bases and J by 6 bases. This CDR3 contains 16 residues. The CDR3 is CASSRGGLAGAGEQYF. The CDR3 nucleotides read TGTGCCAGCAGCCGTGGGGGTCTAGCGGGAGCCGGCGAGCAGTACTTC.